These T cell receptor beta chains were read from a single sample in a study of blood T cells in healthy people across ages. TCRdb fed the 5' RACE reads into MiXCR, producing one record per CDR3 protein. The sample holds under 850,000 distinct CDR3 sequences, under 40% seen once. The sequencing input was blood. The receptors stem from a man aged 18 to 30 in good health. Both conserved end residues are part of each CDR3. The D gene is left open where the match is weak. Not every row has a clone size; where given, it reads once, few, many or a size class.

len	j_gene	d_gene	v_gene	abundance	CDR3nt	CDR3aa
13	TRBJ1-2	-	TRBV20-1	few	TGCAGTGCTGACACAGGGTTGGACTATGGCTACACCTTC	CSADTGLDYGYTF
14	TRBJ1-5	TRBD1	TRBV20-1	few	TGCAGTGCTAGACCCCGGACAGGCGGACAGCCCCAGCATTTT	CSARPRTGGQPQHF
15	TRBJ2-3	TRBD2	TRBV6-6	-	TGTGCCAGCAGTCGGACTAGCGGGGCCCCCGTTGCGCAGTATTTT	CASSRTSGAPVAQYF
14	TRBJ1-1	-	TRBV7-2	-	TGTGCCAGCAGCCACCGCGCCAAGAACACTGAAGCTTTCTTT	CASSHRAKNTEAFF
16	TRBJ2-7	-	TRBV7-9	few	TGTGCCAGCAGCATATCAACAGGGTACCTCAAGGACGAGCAGTACTTC	CASSISTGYLKDEQYF
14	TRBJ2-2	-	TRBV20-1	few	TGCAGTGCTAGACAGACAGGAAGGACCGGGGAGCTGTTTTTT	CSARQTGRTGELFF
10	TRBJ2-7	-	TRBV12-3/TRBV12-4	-	TGTGCCAGCAGGTTAGGTGAGCAGTACTTC	CASRLGEQYF
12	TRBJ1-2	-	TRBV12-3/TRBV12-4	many	TGTGCCAGCAGCCGAGGAACCTATGGCTACACCTTC	CASSRGTYGYTF
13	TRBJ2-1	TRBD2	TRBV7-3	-	TGTGCTAAGAGCGGGGGGGCCTTTAATGAGCAGTTCTTC	CAKSGGAFNEQFF
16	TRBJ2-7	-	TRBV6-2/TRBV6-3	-	TGTGCCAGCAGTACCTTTGCCGCGGGGAGCTCCTACGAGCAGTACTTC	CASSTFAAGSSYEQYF
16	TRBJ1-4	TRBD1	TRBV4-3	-	TGCGCCAGCAGCCAGGCAGCGGGGACAGGGAATGAAAAACTGTTTTTT	CASSQAAGTGNEKLFF
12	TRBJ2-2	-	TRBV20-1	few	TGCAGTGCTTCCGGGGGTCCCGGGGAGCTGTTTTTT	CSASGGPGELFF
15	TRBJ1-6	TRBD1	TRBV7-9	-	TGTGCCAGCAGCTTAAGTGGGACAGGGAGGTCACCCCTCCACTTT	CASSLSGTGRSPLHF
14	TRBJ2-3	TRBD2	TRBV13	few	TGTGCCAGCAGCGCCCGGGACTACACAGATACGCAGTATTTT	CASSARDYTDTQYF
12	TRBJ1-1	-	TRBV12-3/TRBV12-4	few	TGTGCCAGCACCCAGGGGAACACTGAAGCTTTCTTT	CASTQGNTEAFF
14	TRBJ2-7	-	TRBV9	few	TGTGCCAGCAGCTTAGGAAGCTCAGGGTACGAGCAGTACTTC	CASSLGSSGYEQYF
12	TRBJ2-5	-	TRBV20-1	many	TGCAGTGCTAGAGGTCAACAAGAGACCCAGTACTTC	CSARGQQETQYF
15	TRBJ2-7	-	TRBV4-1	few	TGCGCCAGCAGCCAAGGGGTGGGGTCGGACAATGAGCAGTACTTC	CASSQGVGSDNEQYF
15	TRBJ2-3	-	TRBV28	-	TGTGCCAGCAGTAAACAGGGATTTGGCACAGATACGCAGTATTTT	CASSKQGFGTDTQYF
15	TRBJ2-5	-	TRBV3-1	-	TGTGCCAGCAGCCGCCCAGGCTTGGGGTCGGAGACCCAGTACTTC	CASSRPGLGSETQYF
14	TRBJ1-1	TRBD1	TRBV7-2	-	TGTGCCAGCAGCCAGACAGGGATGAACACTGAAGCTTTCTTT	CASSQTGMNTEAFF
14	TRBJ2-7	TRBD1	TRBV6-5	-	TGTGCCTCCAGTTACTGGGACAGGGAGGGCGAGCAGTACTTC	CASSYWDREGEQYF
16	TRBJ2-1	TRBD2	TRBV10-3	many	TGTGCCATCAGCACCGGGAGACTAGCGGGGGCTAATGAGCAGTTCTTC	CAISTGRLAGANEQFF
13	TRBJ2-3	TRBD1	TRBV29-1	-	TGCAGCGTAGGGACAGGGAGCGGAGATACGCAGTATTTT	CSVGTGSGDTQYF
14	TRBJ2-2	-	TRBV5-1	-	TGCGCCAGCATCATGAGTCTCAACACCGGGGAGCTGTTTTTT	CASIMSLNTGELFF
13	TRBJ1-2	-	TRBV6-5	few	TGTGCCAGCAGTTACGGGGAATCCTATGGCTACACCTTC	CASSYGESYGYTF
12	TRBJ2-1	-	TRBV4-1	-	TGCGCCAGCAGCCAAGGCGGCAAAGAGCAGTTCTTC	CASSQGGKEQFF
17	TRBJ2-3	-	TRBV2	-	TGTGCCAGCAGTGAAGTAGGCGTCCGTTTGGGCACAGATACGCAGTATTTT	CASSEVGVRLGTDTQYF
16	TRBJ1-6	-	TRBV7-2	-	TGTGCCAGCAGCTTGAACGGGTCGGGGGGTAATTCACCCCTCCACTTT	CASSLNGSGGNSPLHF
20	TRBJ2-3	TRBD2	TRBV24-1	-	TGTGCCACCAGTGATCCCATACCGGGACTAGCGGGGGACCGCACAGATACGCAGTATTTT	CATSDPIPGLAGDRTDTQYF
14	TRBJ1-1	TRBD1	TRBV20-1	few	TGCAGTGCTAGACCAGGACAGGGGGCGACTGAAGCTTTCTTT	CSARPGQGATEAFF
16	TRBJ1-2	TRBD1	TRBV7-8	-	TGTGCCAGCAGCTTAGCGCTAACAGGGGCCCCTTCTGGCTACACCTTC	CASSLALTGAPSGYTF
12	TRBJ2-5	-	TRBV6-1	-	TGTGCCAGCGACAGTCGGCAAGAGACCCAGTACTTC	CASDSRQETQYF
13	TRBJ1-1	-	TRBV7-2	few	TGTGCCAGCAGCTTAGAAAGACAGGCTGAAGCTTTCTTT	CASSLERQAEAFF
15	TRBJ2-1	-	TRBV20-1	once	TGCAGTGCCCCCCTAGGGCTGGGGATTTACAATGAGCAGTTCTTC	CSAPLGLGIYNEQFF
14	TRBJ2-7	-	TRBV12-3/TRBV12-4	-	TGTGCCAGCAGTGTTAAGGTCAGCTCCTACGAGCAGTACTTC	CASSVKVSSYEQYF
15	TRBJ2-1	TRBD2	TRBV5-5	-	TGTGCCAGCAGCCCAGGGGTAGCGGGGGGGAATGAGCAGTTCTTC	CASSPGVAGGNEQFF
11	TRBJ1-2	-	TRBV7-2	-	TGTGCCAGCAGCCCTAACAGCGGCTACACCTTC	CASSPNSGYTF
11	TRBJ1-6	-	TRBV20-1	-	TGCAGTGCCTGGACGGGGTCGGCCCTCCACTTT	CSAWTGSALHF
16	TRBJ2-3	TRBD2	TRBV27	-	TGTGCCAGCAGTTTGGGACTAGCGTTACGCACAGATACGCAGTATTTT	CASSLGLALRTDTQYF
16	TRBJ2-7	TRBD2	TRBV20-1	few	TGCAGTGCTAGAACTAGCGGGGGGCCGGACCCATACGAGCAGTACTTC	CSARTSGGPDPYEQYF
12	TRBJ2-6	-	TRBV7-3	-	TGTGCCAGCGATTCTGGGGCCAACGTCCTGACTTTC	CASDSGANVLTF
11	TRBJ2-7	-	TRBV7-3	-	TGTGCCAGCAGCGGTGAAATTGAGCAGTACTTC	CASSGEIEQYF
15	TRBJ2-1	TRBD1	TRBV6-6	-	TGTGCCAGCACCATCCTCCCCGACAGGGACAATGAGCAGTTCTTC	CASTILPDRDNEQFF
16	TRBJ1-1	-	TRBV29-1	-	TGCAGCGTTGACGGTATCTCCGGAGGGGATAAGGATGAAGCTTTCTTT	CSVDGISGGDKDEAFF
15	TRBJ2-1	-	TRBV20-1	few	TGCAGTGCTAGAGTGGAGGGGGGCCTCTACAATGAGCAGTTCTTC	CSARVEGGLYNEQFF
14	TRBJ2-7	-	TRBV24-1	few	TGTGCCACCAGTCGGGAGATTAGCTCCTACGAGCAGTACTTC	CATSREISSYEQYF
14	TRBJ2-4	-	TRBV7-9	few	TGTGCCAGCAGCTTGTGGCTAGCCAAAAACATTCAGTACTTC	CASSLWLAKNIQYF
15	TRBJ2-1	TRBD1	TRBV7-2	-	TGTGCCAGCAGCCTGACAGGGACCACGTGCAATGAGCAGTTCTTC	CASSLTGTTCNEQFF
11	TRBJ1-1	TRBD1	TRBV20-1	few	TGCAGTGTCTCGGACAGGGGTTCGCCTTTCTTT	CSVSDRGSPFF
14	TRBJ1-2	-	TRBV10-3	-	TGTGCCATCAGCGGCCGGGGTGCAGGGGTTGGCTACACCTTC	CAISGRGAGVGYTF
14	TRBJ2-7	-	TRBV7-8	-	TGTGCCAGCAGCTTGAGGGGGGCCATATACGAGCAGTACTTC	CASSLRGAIYEQYF